This entry lists 21 T cell receptor beta chains sequenced from one sample in a study of post-analysis software for immune sequencing data. Libraries were made from TCR beta cDNA, and they carried unique molecular identifiers. TCRdb independently ran MiXCR on the PCR reads; one entry per CDR3 protein. The table shows about 800,000 distinct CDR3 sequences, with 25% to 30% occurring only once. Their antigens are not known. General study points: Several TRBV segments (TRBV5-6, TRBV5-1 and TRBV20-1 among them) occurred more frequently in patients than in controls.

Sequenced input: blood. These receptors were obtained from a girl aged 5 to 17 with multiple sclerosis.

The rearrangement uses TRBV5-1 and TRBJ2-7; unclear D gene. The CDR3 has 13 residues. The V gene's germline CDR1 is SGHRS and CDR2 YFSETQ. Between the trimmed V and J ends, which lost 7 bases and 2 bases, there was a span of 13 bases. As DNA, the CDR3 is TGCGCCAGCGCGCTTACACCTACCTACGAGCAGTACTTC. It is translated as CASALTPTYEQYF.

This clonotype appeared a few times. V usage is TRBV10-3 and J usage is TRBJ2-2; unclear D gene. The CDR3 is made up of 15 amino acids. Trimming pared 0 bases from V and 6 bases from J, leaving 11 bases between. Per the germline V gene, CDR1 is ENHRY and CDR2 is SYGVKD. CDR3 DNA: TGTGCCATCAGTGAGTCCACGGGCGTCCCCGGGGAGCTGTTTTTT. Amino acid sequence: CAISESTGVPGELFF.

In this sample, this clonotype turned up once. One junction end disagrees with the germline gene, perhaps due to a read error. V is TRBV20-1 and J is TRBJ2-1, with no clear D. Germline-derived CDR1 and CDR2 are DFQATT and SNEGSKA (reference sequence). The CDR3 extends over 14 amino acids. The CDR3 reads CSASSAEGRVEQLF. In nucleotides, the CDR3 is TGCAGTGCTAGTTCGGCGGAAGGTAGGGTTGAGCAGTTATTC.

This clonotype was picked up many times. CDR3 residues: CASSVDVLGEQYF. The DNA for the CDR3 is TGTGCCAGCAGCGTAGACGTACTCGGGGAGCAGTACTTC. The chain links TRBV9 to TRBJ2-7; D not certain. CDR1 SGDLS and CDR2 YYNGEE come from the germline V gene. With 0 bases removed from V and 7 bases from J, the gap between germline ends came to 11 bases. The CDR3 contains 13 residues.

This clonotype appeared a few times. The chain joins TRBV29-1 to TRBJ2-7; 7 bases fit TRBD2. The CDR3 extends over 13 amino acids. CDR1 and CDR2 (germline): SQVTM, ANQGSEA. With 4 bases clipped from V and 3 bases from J, the junction kept 6 bases outside the gene matches. CDR3 protein: CSVADGGSYEQYF. The CDR3 DNA is TGCAGCGTTGCGGATGGCGGGAGCTACGAGCAGTACTTC.

The chain carries TRBV12-3 or TRBV12-4 and TRBJ2-5, with D perhaps being TRBD1 or TRBD2 (5 bases each). CDR3 size: 14 residues. The V end lost 5 bases, the J end lost 4 bases, and 14 bases lay between the germline ends. Here the CDR3 reads CASSQGRLGETQYF. The CDR3 nucleotides read TGTGCCAGCAGTCAGGGACGTCTAGGAGAGACCCAGTACTTC.

The rearrangement joins TRBV18 to TRBJ2-7, with TRBD1 identical over 7 bases. Germline V gives CDR1 KGHSH, CDR2 LQKENI. V gave up 5 bases and J gave up 4 bases; unmatched junction bases: 8. The CDR3 loop spans 14 amino acids. In DNA form, the CDR3 reads TGTGCCAGCTCAATACTGGGACAGCCTTACGAGCAGTACTTC. This translates into CASSILGQPYEQYF. The variable domain in full, with the rest retrieved from reference TRBV18 and TRBJ2-7, is NAGVMQNPRHLVRRRGQEARLRCSPMKGHSHVYWYRQLPEEGLKFMVYLQKENIIDESGMPKERFSAEFPKEGPSILRIQQVVRGDSAAYFCASSILGQPYEQYFGPGTRLTVT.

Remarks on this clonotype: A much larger clone is a single base away; this may be a read error. The V gene is TRBV7-2, the J gene TRBJ2-5; a weak D match, TRBD2 (6 bases). This CDR3 region has 13 residues. Deletions cut 4 bases from V and 1 base from J, with 7 bases between. Germline V gene data show CDR1 as SGHTA and CDR2 as FQGNSA. The CDR3 is CASSWDCQETQYF. CDR3 sequence (DNA): TGTGCCAGCAGCTGGGACTGCCAAGAGACCCAGTACTTC.

In its sample, this clonotype was seen once. This chain joins TRBV28 and TRBJ2-7, with a possible D match to TRBD1 (6 bases). CDR3 length equals 14 residues. Germline CDR1 and CDR2: MDHEN and SYDVKM. The V gene lost 6 bases and the J gene lost 5 bases, with 17 bases spanning the gap. DNA of the CDR3: TGTGCCAGCAGCAGGAGCAGGGGAAGGAACGAGCAGTACTTC. It specifies CASSRSRGRNEQYF.

Comment on this clonotype: Compared with germline, one end of the junction differs, possibly owing to a read error. In DNA form, the CDR3 reads TGTGCCAGCAGCTTTGGGCAAAGCTACTATGGCTGCACCTTC. Protein: CASSFGQSYYGCTF. V and J are TRBV11-2 and TRBJ1-2; no clear D. In germline, CDR1 is SGHAT, CDR2 FQNNGV. This CDR3 is built from 14 residues.

The chain has TRBV29-1 and TRBJ2-7; no clear D. The germline gives CDR1 SQVTM, CDR2 ANQGSEA. V was trimmed by 5 bases and J by 0 bases, leaving 11 bases between them. This CDR3 has 13 residues. CDR3 sequence (DNA): TGCAGCGTTTCTTCACTCAACTCCTACGAGCAGTACTTC. This sequence encodes CSVSSLNSYEQYF.

The V gene is TRBV20-1, the J gene TRBJ2-3, with 8 bases lining up with TRBD1. CDR1 DFQATT and CDR2 SNEGSKA come from the germline V gene (reference sequence). Trimming took 2 bases from V and 0 from J; bases not matched to a gene: 4. The CDR3 contains 15 residues. The DNA of the CDR3 is TGCAGTGCTAGAAGGACAGGGCTTAGCACAGATACGCAGTATTTT. Translating it yields CSARRTGLSTDTQYF.

This clonotype was observed a handful of times. The chain uses TRBV11-1 and TRBJ2-3; D is undetermined. Germline CDR1 reads SGHAT; CDR2 reads FQDESV (reference sequence). The V and J ends lost 5 bases and 2 bases respectively, with 14 bases between them. CDR3 length equals 15 residues. The CDR3 reads CASSLRARSTDTQYF. The DNA for the CDR3 is TGTGCCAGCAGCCTTCGCGCCAGATCCACAGATACGCAGTATTTT. Combining the CDR3 with reference TRBV11-1 and TRBJ2-3 gives the whole variable domain EAEVAQSPRYKITEKSQAVAFWCDPISGHATLYWYRQILGQGPELLVQFQDESVVDDSQLPKDRFSAERLKGVDSTLKIQPAELGDSAMYLCASSLRARSTDTQYFGPGTRLTVL.

The chain employs TRBV5-1 and TRBJ1-1, with 7 bases matching TRBD1. J lost 6 bases, V lost 2 bases, and 7 bases had no gene match. The germline V gene has CDR1 SGHRS and CDR2 YFSETQ. The CDR3 contains 14 residues. The CDR3 region is CASSFSGQEAEAFF. The CDR3 nucleotides read TGCGCCAGCAGCTTTTCCGGACAGGAAGCTGAAGCTTTCTTT. The complete variable domain, with remaining parts taken from reference TRBV5-1 and TRBJ1-1, reads KAGVTQTPRYLIKTRGQQVTLSCSPISGHRSVSWYQQTPGQGLQFLFEYFSETQRNKGNFPGRFSGRQFSNSRSEMNVSTLELGDSALYLCASSFSGQEAEAFFGQGTRLTVV.

This clonotype appeared a few times. This rearrangement joins TRBV20-1 to TRBJ2-7; 12 bases map to TRBD2. V trimming: 6 bases; J trimming: 3 bases; junction bases outside the gene matches: 15. Germline CDR1 reads DFQATT; CDR2 reads SNEGSKA (reference sequence). The CDR3 spans 17 residues. The CDR3 here is CSAIPTTGTSGRYEQYF. In DNA, the CDR3 is TGCAGTGCAATACCAACAACTGGGACTAGCGGGCGCTACGAGCAGTACTTC.

This clonotype has at least ten counts. V gene TRBV7-9 combines with J gene TRBJ2-1, with 9 nucleotides matching TRBD2. Germline V gives CDR1 SEHNR, CDR2 FQNEAQ (reference sequence). The CDR3 is 15 amino acids. V was clipped by 9 bases and J by 2 bases; unmatched bases: 8. The CDR3 DNA is TGTGCCAGTTACTTTAGCGGGAGCCCCTACAATGAGCAGTTCTTC. It encodes CASYFSGSPYNEQFF.

The CDR3 DNA follows: TGCAGTGCGGGGACCTTTGGGTCTAGCAATCAGCCCCAGCATTTT. Protein: CSAGTFGSSNQPQHF. J is TRBJ1-5 and V is TRBV20-1; a weak D match, TRBD1 (5 bases). The CDR3 contains 15 residues. Trimming left V 6 bases short and J 0 bases short, with 15 bases between. Looked up from germline, CDR1 is DFQATT and CDR2 is SNEGSKA (reference sequence).

This chain uses TRBV5-1 with TRBJ2-1; 12 bases line up with TRBD2. Germline trimming cut 4 bases from V and 1 base from J; bases unmatched to any gene: 12. CDR1 and CDR2 (germline): SGHRS, YFSETQ. CDR3 size: 19 residues. The CDR3 reads CASSEPRLAGDPSYNEQFF. The CDR3 DNA reads TGCGCCAGCAGCGAGCCCAGACTAGCGGGAGACCCTTCCTACAATGAGCAGTTCTTC.

This clonotype was counted a single time. A much larger clone is a single base away; this may be a read error. The chain joins TRBV7-2 to TRBJ2-3; no reliable D call. Germline CDR1 SGHTA, CDR2 FQGNSA. CDR3 length: 14 residues. The CDR3 nucleotides are TGTGTCAGCAGCTTAGGACCCCTCACAGATACGCAGTATTTT. The encoded protein is CVSSLGPLTDTQYF.

V gene TRBV28 combines with J gene TRBJ2-7; D may be TRBD2 (6 bases). The CDR3 covers 15 residues. From germline, CDR1 is MDHEN and CDR2 SYDVKM. V dropped 3 bases and J dropped 4 bases, with 16 bases sitting between them. For the CDR3, the DNA is TGTGCCAGCAGTTTGGGAGGTTTACGCCTTTACGAGCAGTACTTC. Its protein is CASSLGGLRLYEQYF. The whole variable domain, remainder taken from reference TRBV28 and TRBJ2-7, is DVKVTQSSRYLVKRTGEKVFLECVQDMDHENMFWYRQDPGLGLRLIYFSYDVKMKEKGDIPEGYSVSREKKERFSLILESASTNQTSMYLCASSLGGLRLYEQYFGPGTRLTVT.

The chain links TRBV20-1 to TRBJ2-5; D is ambiguous. V shed 1 base and J shed 3 bases, with 12 bases lying between them. CDR1 is DFQATT and CDR2 is SNEGSKA in the germline V gene (reference sequence). This CDR3 has 14 residues. CDR3 amino acids: CSARVRVWKETQYF. CDR3 DNA: TGCAGTGCTAGAGTAAGGGTCTGGAAAGAGACCCAGTACTTC.